This TCR beta chain was sequenced during a study of blood T cell repertoires in COVID-19. On the study more broadly: The samples span acute and convalescent COVID-19 from the United States, Italy and Spain.

In germline, CDR1 is MNHEY, CDR2 SMNVEV (reference sequence). The CDR3 has 17 residues. Trimming at V came to 2 bases and at J to 5 bases, leaving 11 bases not matched to a gene. Only in-frame clones appear in the TCRdb table, and some are missing; sequencing was by immunoSEQ multiplex PCR. The sample lists 310,000 or so clones; about nine tenths were seen once. The sequence derives from a man aged 30 to 45 with COVID-19, enrolled during active disease. Input material: peripheral blood. This chain links TRBV27 with TRBJ1-4, with 7 bases lining up with TRBD1. In nucleotides, the CDR3 is TGTGCCAGCAGTTTAGCCTACTACAGGGGTCCAAATGAAAAACTGTTTTTT. Its protein product is CASSLAYYRGPNEKLFF.